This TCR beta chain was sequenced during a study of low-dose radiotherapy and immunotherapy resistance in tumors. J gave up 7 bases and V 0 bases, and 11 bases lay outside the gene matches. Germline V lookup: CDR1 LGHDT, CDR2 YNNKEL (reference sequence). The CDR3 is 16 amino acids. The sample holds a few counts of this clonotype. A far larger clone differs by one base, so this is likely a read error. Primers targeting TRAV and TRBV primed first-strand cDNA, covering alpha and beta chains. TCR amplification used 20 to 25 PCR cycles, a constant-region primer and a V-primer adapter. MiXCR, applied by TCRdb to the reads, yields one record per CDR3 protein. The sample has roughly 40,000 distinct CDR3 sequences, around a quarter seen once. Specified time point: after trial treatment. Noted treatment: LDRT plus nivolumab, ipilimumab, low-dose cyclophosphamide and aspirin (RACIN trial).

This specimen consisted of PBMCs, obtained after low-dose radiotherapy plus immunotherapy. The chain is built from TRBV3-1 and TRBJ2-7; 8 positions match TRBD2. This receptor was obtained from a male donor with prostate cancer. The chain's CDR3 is CASSQDMSGGYNEQYF. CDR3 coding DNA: TGTGCCAGCAGCCAAGATATGAGCGGGGGCTACAATGAGCAGTACTTC.